The subject of this entry is one TCR beta chain. It lacks a known antigen. Nothing much larger sits one base from this clone, and base qualities are not available. According to the study, the label for this sample's treatment or condition signals: preoperative locoregional IRX-2 cytokine immunotherapy. The samples were obtained from a phase Ib study that tested preoperative, locoregional IRX-2 cytokine immunotherapy meant to prime immune responses. The donors were early-stage breast cancer patients who were given IRX-2 prior to surgery. Library preparation was by the immunoSEQ multiplex PCR assay. TCRdb took over this immuneACCESS table, retaining in-frame rearrangements with V and J assigned. Such tables are incomplete; in checked studies, under half of the missing clones stem from an unresolved V gene, and the remainder is unexplained. The sample contains about 2,800 clones, 76% of them found a single time. Approximately 12% of the sample lies in the top ten.

This specimen belongs to a study of preoperative IRX-2 immunotherapy in early breast cancer (dated by TCRdb to between 2018 and 2021). Reading the germline V gene (reference sequence) gives CDR1 LNHDA and CDR2 SQIVND. CDR3 length: 13 amino acids, cysteine to phenylalanine. Only the CDR3 region is kept as DNA, spanning 39 bases read in frame from base 1. V is shortened by 11 bases, J by 0 bases, and the region joining them spans 14 bases. The specimen comprised tumor tissue, sampled after IRX-2 immunotherapy. This TCR came from a human donor with breast cancer. This sequence uses TRBV19 and TRBJ2-7, with the D gene tentatively TRBD1 or TRBD2, based on 6 matching bases in each. The nucleotide sequence is given as TGTGCCTCCAAGGGGGGTATCTCCTACGAGCAGTACTTC. This encodes CASKGGISYEQYF.